One and the same sample provided the 26 T cell receptor beta chains below, sequenced in a study of PD-L1 blockade in urothelial cancer (dated 2017 in TCRdb). The time point label, read with the paper, signifies: peripheral blood 6 weeks after treatment start. Library prep was done by the immunoSEQ multiplex PCR assay. The table was pulled from immuneACCESS by TCRdb, which kept in-frame rearrangements only. Such tables lose some clones; where checked, under half of the loss comes from unresolved V genes, and the rest has no known cause. This sample holds around 80,000 clones; 85% to 95% were observed only once. 0.87% of the sample is in the top ten clones. The specimen was PBMCs, collected around atezolizumab (anti-PD-L1) treatment. These receptors were taken from a woman aged 80 or older with urothelial cancer.

V usage is TRBV28 and J usage is TRBJ1-1, with D possibly TRBD1 on 6 matching bases. The ends were cut back, 7 bases at V and 5 bases at J, with 11 bases in the middle. CDR1 and CDR2 from the germline V gene are MDHEN and SYDVKM. This CDR3 comprises 12 residues. The CDR3 bases are TGTGCCAGCACCATACAGGGTACTGAAGCTTTCTTT. Translating it yields CASTIQGTEAFF.

This sequence joins TRBV4-2 and TRBJ2-3, with 7 bases identical to TRBD2. The CDR3 consists of 16 residues. Germline lookup yields CDR1 LGHNA and CDR2 YNFKEQ. V trimming: 4 bases; J trimming: 3 bases; junction bases outside the gene matches: 10. CDR3 loop: CASSPRLASGTDTQYF. The CDR3 DNA sequence: TGTGCCAGCAGCCCGCGCCTGGCTAGCGGAACAGATACGCAGTATTTT.

CDR3 protein: CASSGGEYGYTF. DNA of the CDR3: TGTGCCAGCAGCGGCGGGGAGTATGGCTACACCTTC. V and J are TRBV5-4 and TRBJ1-2; the D is unclear. Germline lookup yields CDR1 SGHNT and CDR2 YYREEE (reference sequence). The CDR3 runs to 12 residues. V was trimmed by 4 bases and J by 5 bases, leaving 9 bases between them. The full variable domain, completed using reference TRBV5-4 and TRBJ1-2, is ETGVTQSPTHLIKTRGQQVTLRCSSQSGHNTVSWYQQALGQGPQFIFQYYREEENGRGNFPPRFSGLQFPNYSSELNVNALELDDSALYLCASSGGEYGYTFGSGTRLTVV.

This clone was observed a few times. For the CDR3, the DNA is TGTGCCTGGAGCGGGCTAGAGGCAGCGGGGACCCTAGAGCAGTACTTC. Its translation is CAWSGLEAAGTLEQYF. The chain employs TRBV30 and TRBJ2-7; 7 bases are a match to TRBD2. This CDR3 contains 16 residues. The germline V gene has CDR1 GTSNPN and CDR2 SVGIG (reference sequence). V lost 3 bases to trimming and J lost 7 bases; unmatched junction nucleotides: 18.

The chain joins TRBV30 to TRBJ1-5; D uncertain. V lost 7 bases, J lost 0 bases, and 10 bases lay in between. Germline-derived CDR1 and CDR2 are GTSNPN and SVGIG (reference sequence). The CDR3 is made up of 13 amino acids. The CDR3, as DNA: TGTGCCTTATCGAGGGATAGCAATCAGCCCCAGCATTTT. Translating gives CALSRDSNQPQHF.

V is TRBV6-6 and J is TRBJ2-6; TRBD2 matches 7 bases. Germline lookup yields CDR1 MNHNY and CDR2 SVGAGI (reference sequence). Trimming took 8 bases from V and 2 from J; bases not matched to a gene: 6. This CDR3 region has 15 residues. The CDR3 DNA follows: TGTGCCAGCGGGCGGGAGCTAACTGGGGCCAACGTCCTGACTTTC. Translated, it gives CASGRELTGANVLTF.

This chain connects TRBV2 to TRBJ1-4; D is ambiguous. This CDR3 contains 14 residues. The V end lost 5 bases, the J end lost 8 bases, and 15 bases lay between the germline ends. Germline V gene lookup returns CDR1 SNHLY and CDR2 FYNNEI. CDR3 coding DNA: TGTGCCAGCAGTCAGGAGGCCCCGGGAGAAAAACTGTTTTTT. The encoded protein is CASSQEAPGEKLFF.

This clone is a singleton in its sample. The V call is TRBV25-1, the J call TRBJ1-2; unclear D gene. Germline loops: CDR1 MGHDK, CDR2 SYGVNS. Trimming pared 2 bases from V and 3 bases from J, leaving 7 bases between. This CDR3 spans 13 amino acids. The CDR3 DNA reads as TGTGCCAGCAGTGAAATTCCTGACTATGGCTACACCTTC. Encoded protein: CASSEIPDYGYTF.

The chain couples TRBV7-3 to TRBJ2-1; TRBD2 matches at 7 bases. This CDR3 contains 15 residues. CDR1 and CDR2 from the germline V gene are SGHTA and FQGTGA. J gave up 5 bases and V 5 bases, and 9 bases lay outside the gene matches. In DNA, the CDR3 is TGTGCCAGCAGCCGGGGCGGGGGTATGGACAATGAGCAGTTCTTC. It is translated as CASSRGGGMDNEQFF.

This CDR3 is CASSGTSETNEQFF. CDR3 bases: TGTGCCAGCTCCGGGACTAGCGAAACCAATGAGCAGTTCTTC. The chain employs TRBV6-5 and TRBJ2-1; 10 nucleotides agree with TRBD2. The CDR3 is 14 residues long. V shed 8 bases, J shed 6 bases, and the junction held 7 bases outside the gene matches. Germline V gene sequence: CDR1 MNHEY, CDR2 SVGAGI.

Points on this clone: This specimen includes other DNA sequences encoding the same CDR3. V usage is TRBV25-1 and J usage is TRBJ1-2; tentatively, D is TRBD1 (5 bases). Trimming pared 8 bases from V and 4 bases from J, leaving 8 bases between. CDR1 is MGHDK, CDR2 SYGVNS, per germline. The CDR3 spans 11 residues. For the CDR3, the DNA is TGTGCCAGCGGGCAGGGCTATGGCTACACCTTC. Its protein is CASGQGYGYTF.

The chain uses TRBV6-5 and TRBJ2-7, with D unclear. The CDR3 has 14 residues. Trimming took off 5 bases at V and 4 bases at J, with 15 bases between the two ends. Germline-derived CDR1 and CDR2 are MNHEY and SVGAGI. The CDR3 protein is CASSPAASGYEQYF. In DNA, the CDR3 is TGTGCCAGCAGTCCCGCAGCGTCGGGTTACGAGCAGTACTTC.

The chain couples TRBV28 to TRBJ1-4, with 7 positions matching TRBD1. Germline values: CDR1 MDHEN, CDR2 SYDVKM. J gave up 5 bases and V 9 bases, and 6 bases lay outside the gene matches. The CDR3 runs to 13 residues. CDR3 sequence: CARGDSPNEKLFF. The CDR3 DNA is TGTGCCAGGGGGGACAGTCCAAATGAAAAACTGTTTTTT.

This chain links TRBV27 with TRBJ2-7, with D perhaps matching TRBD2 (7 bases). V lost 6 bases, J lost 5 bases, and 14 bases lay in between. The CDR3 has 13 amino acids. Germline V gives CDR1 MNHEY, CDR2 SMNVEV (reference sequence). Here the CDR3 DNA reads TGTGCCAGCAGGGGGGGAGGGGGTCACGAGCAGTACTTC. This sequence encodes CASRGGGGHEQYF.

The J gene is TRBJ1-2, the V gene TRBV28, with 10 positions matching TRBD1. CDR3 size: 14 residues. Per germline, CDR1 MDHEN and CDR2 SYDVKM. J gave up 8 bases and V 6 bases, and 9 bases lay outside the gene matches. The CDR3 DNA reads TGTGCCAGCAGAGCCGGACAGGGGGTGCGGGGCTACACCTTC. This translates into CASRAGQGVRGYTF.

The V call is TRBV5-5, the J call TRBJ2-7; the match to TRBD2 covers 8 bases. The CDR3 loop spans 12 amino acids. Losses at the gene ends were 4 bases for V and 7 bases for J; bases not matched to a gene: 4. Germline CDR1 and CDR2: SGHKS and YYEKEE (reference sequence). CDR3 bases: TGTGCCAGCAGCCCCCCGGGAGGGGAGCAGTACTTC. This codes for CASSPPGGEQYF.

The CDR3 region is CASSRQGPRTDTQYF. Written as DNA, the CDR3 is TGTGCCAGCAGTCGTCAGGGGCCTCGCACAGATACGCAGTATTTT. V is TRBV7-9 and J is TRBJ2-3, with a weak D call TRBD1 (6 bases). Germline loops: CDR1 SEHNR, CDR2 FQNEAQ (reference sequence). The CDR3 is made up of 15 amino acids. Trimming left V 6 bases short and J 1 base short, with 14 bases between.

This chain uses TRBV27 with TRBJ1-5; D might be TRBD1 (6 bases). Looked up from germline, CDR1 is MNHEY and CDR2 is SMNVEV (reference sequence). V dropped 6 bases and J dropped 0 bases, with 9 bases sitting between them. The CDR3 covers 14 residues. The chain's CDR3 is CASRDSASNQPQHF. For the CDR3, the DNA is TGTGCCAGCAGGGACAGTGCTAGCAATCAGCCCCAGCATTTT.

The rearrangement joins TRBV28 to TRBJ1-1; TRBD1 matches 8 bases. Germline CDR1 reads MDHEN; CDR2 reads SYDVKM. The V segment lost 5 bases and the J segment 4 bases; nucleotides outside the gene matches: 12. This CDR3 is 16 amino acids long. This CDR3 reads CASSPRQGQGGTEAFF. CDR3 bases: TGTGCCAGCAGTCCACGCCAAGGACAGGGAGGCACTGAAGCTTTCTTT.

The chain combines TRBV28 with TRBJ2-7, with D possibly being TRBD2 (5 bases). The CDR3 runs 15 residues. Germline assignment: CDR1 MDHEN and CDR2 SYDVKM. Trimming left V 4 bases short and J 2 bases short, with 15 bases between. CDR3 amino acids: CASSSPPAAPYEQYF. In nucleotides, the CDR3 is TGTGCCAGCAGTTCTCCCCCAGCGGCCCCCTACGAGCAGTACTTC.

The chain couples TRBV7-6 to TRBJ1-5, with TRBD1 identical over 7 bases. This CDR3 region has 16 residues. Trimming at V came to 2 bases and at J to 1 base, leaving 5 bases not matched to a gene. Germline lookup yields CDR1 SGHVS and CDR2 FNYEAQ. As DNA, the CDR3 is TGTGCCAGCAGCTTACTCTCAGGGGGGAGCAATCAGCCCCAGCATTTT. As protein: CASSLLSGGSNQPQHF.

The J gene is TRBJ1-4, the V gene TRBV7-8, with 10 bases identical to TRBD1. The CDR3 length is 14 residues. Germline CDR1 is SGHVS and CDR2 is FQNEAQ. J gave up 8 bases and V 6 bases, and 6 bases lay outside the gene matches. The CDR3 spells CASSGDRGREKLFF. CDR3 nucleotide sequence: TGTGCCAGCAGTGGGGACAGGGGTCGCGAAAAACTGTTTTTT.

CDR3 amino acids: CASSLSRRDRTSTDTQYF. The CDR3, as DNA: TGCGCCAGCAGCTTGTCTAGACGGGACAGGACTAGCACAGATACGCAGTATTTT. The rearrangement uses TRBV5-1 and TRBJ2-3, with 8 bases lining up with TRBD1. Germline V lookup: CDR1 SGHRS, CDR2 YFSETQ. V lost 1 base and J lost 0; bases outside the gene matches: 10. The CDR3 totals 18 residues.

This chain connects TRBV5-1 to TRBJ2-1, with TRBD2 matching 8 bases. The V segment lost 4 bases and the J segment 0 bases; nucleotides outside the gene matches: 3. This CDR3 has 15 amino acids. Per germline, CDR1 SGHRS and CDR2 YFSETQ. The CDR3 here is CASSTTSGSYNEQFF. CDR3 coding DNA: TGCGCCAGCAGCACCACTAGCGGCTCCTACAATGAGCAGTTCTTC. Full variable domain (remainder filled in from reference TRBV5-1 and TRBJ2-1): KAGVTQTPRYLIKTRGQQVTLSCSPISGHRSVSWYQQTPGQGLQFLFEYFSETQRNKGNFPGRFSGRQFSNSRSEMNVSTLELGDSALYLCASSTTSGSYNEQFFGPGTRLTVL.

Remarks on this clone: This likely comes from a read error, as the CDR3 has no conserved phenylalanine or tryptophan at its end. The DNA is omitted, as the CDR3 cannot be located on it reliably, and the CDR3 follows TCRdb's listing. The chain joins TRBV4-1 to TRBJ2-7; the table's D call of TRBD2 was not tested on the DNA. Termini included, the CDR3 measures 13 amino acids. Germline loops: CDR1 MGHRA, CDR2 YSYEKL. This CDR3 reads CASSPGLAGGQDS.

This clone has only one observation. The V gene is TRBV5-1, the J gene TRBJ2-7; possibly TRBD2 for D (6 bases). The CDR3 is 15 residues long. Germline CDR1 SGHRS, CDR2 YFSETQ. Trimming removed 0 bases from V and 1 base from J, with 11 bases in between. The DNA for the CDR3 is TGCGCCAGCAGCTTGGTAGCGGACGCATCCTACGAGCAGTACTTC. The encoded protein is CASSLVADASYEQYF.